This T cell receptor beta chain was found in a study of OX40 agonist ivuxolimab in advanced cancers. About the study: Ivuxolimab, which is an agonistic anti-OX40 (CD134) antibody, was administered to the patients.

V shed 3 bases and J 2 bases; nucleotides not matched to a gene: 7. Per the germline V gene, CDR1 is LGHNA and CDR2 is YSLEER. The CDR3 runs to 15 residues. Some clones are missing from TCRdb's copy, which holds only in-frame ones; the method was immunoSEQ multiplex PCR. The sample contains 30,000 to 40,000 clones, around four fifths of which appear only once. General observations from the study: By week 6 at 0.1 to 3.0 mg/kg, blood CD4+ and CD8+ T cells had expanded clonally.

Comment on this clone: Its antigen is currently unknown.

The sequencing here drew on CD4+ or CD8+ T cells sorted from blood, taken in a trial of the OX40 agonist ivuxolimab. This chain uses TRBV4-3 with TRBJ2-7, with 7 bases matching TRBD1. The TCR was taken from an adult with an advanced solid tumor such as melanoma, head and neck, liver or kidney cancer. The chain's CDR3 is CASSHLGDSTYEQYF. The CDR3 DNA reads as TGCGCCAGCAGCCACCTGGGGGACAGCACCTACGAGCAGTACTTC.